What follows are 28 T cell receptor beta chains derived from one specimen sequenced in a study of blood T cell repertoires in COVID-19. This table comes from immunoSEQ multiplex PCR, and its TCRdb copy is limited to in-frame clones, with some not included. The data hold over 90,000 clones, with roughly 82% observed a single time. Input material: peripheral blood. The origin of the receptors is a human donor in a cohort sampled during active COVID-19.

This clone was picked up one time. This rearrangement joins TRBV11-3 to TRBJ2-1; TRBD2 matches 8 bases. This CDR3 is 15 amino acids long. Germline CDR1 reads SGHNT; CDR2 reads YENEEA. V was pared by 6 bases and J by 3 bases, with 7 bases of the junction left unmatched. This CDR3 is CASSRRGANYNEQFF. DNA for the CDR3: TGTGCCAGCAGTAGGCGGGGGGCAAACTACAATGAGCAGTTCTTC.

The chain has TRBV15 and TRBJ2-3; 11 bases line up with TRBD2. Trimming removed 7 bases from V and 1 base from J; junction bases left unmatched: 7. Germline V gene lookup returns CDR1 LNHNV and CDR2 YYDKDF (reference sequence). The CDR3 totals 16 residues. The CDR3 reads CATIKTSGGRTDTQYF. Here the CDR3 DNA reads TGTGCCACCATCAAAACTAGCGGGGGCCGCACAGATACGCAGTATTTT.

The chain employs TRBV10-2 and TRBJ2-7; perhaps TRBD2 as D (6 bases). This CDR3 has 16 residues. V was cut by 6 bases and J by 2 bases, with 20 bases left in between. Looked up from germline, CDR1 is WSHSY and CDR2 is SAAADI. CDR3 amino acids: CASRGGDGTPPYEQYF. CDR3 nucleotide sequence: TGCGCCAGCAGAGGAGGGGACGGCACCCCCCCCTACGAGCAGTACTTC.

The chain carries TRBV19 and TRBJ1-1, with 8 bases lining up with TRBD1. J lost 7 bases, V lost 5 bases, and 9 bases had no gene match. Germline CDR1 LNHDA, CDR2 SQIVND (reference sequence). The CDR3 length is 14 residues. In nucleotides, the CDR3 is TGTGCCAGTAGTTTATCAGGGGGCGGAGGTGAAGCTTTCTTT. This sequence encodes CASSLSGGGGEAFF.

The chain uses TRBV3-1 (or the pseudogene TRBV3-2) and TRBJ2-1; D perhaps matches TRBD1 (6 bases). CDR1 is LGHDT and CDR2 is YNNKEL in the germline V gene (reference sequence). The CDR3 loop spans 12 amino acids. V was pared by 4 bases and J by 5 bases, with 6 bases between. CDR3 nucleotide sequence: TGTGCCAGCAGCCGGACAGACAATGAGCAGTTCTTC. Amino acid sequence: CASSRTDNEQFF.

In DNA form, the CDR3 reads TGTGCCAGCTCACCAAGGGGGACACTAGCCTACGAGCAGTACTTC. This gives the protein CASSPRGTLAYEQYF. The chain carries TRBV18 and TRBJ2-7; possible D gene TRBD1, 6 bases. The V gene's germline CDR1 is KGHSH and CDR2 LQKENI. The CDR3 runs 15 residues. Trimming took off 2 bases at V and 2 bases at J, with 13 bases between the two ends.

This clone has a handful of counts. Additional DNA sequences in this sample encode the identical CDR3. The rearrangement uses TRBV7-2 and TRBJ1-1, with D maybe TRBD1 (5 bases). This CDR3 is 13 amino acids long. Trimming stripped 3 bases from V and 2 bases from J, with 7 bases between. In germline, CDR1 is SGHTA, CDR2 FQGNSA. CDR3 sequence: CASSLQGNTEAFF. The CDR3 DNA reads TGTGCCAGCAGCTTGCAGGGAAACACTGAAGCTTTCTTT.

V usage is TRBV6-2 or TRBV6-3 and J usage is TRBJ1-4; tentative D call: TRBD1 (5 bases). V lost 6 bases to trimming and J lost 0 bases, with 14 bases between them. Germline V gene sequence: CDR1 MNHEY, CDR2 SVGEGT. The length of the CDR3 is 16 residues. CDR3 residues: CASSQGRGTTNEKLFF. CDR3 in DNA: TGTGCCAGCAGCCAAGGGAGGGGTACAACTAATGAAAAACTGTTTTTT.

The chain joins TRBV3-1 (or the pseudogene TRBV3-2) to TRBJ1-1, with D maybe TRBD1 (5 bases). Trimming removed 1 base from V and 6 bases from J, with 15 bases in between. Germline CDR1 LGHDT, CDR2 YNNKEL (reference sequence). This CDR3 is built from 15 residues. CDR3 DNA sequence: TGTGCCAGCAGCCAAGGTTCCGCGGGGGAGGCTGAAGCTTTCTTT. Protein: CASSQGSAGEAEAFF.

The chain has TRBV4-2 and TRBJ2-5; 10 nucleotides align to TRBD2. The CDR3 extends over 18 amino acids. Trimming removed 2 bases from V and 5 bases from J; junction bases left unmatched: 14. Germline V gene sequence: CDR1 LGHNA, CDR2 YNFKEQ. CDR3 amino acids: CASSQLGTERGGRETQYF. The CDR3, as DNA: TGTGCCAGCAGCCAATTAGGGACGGAGCGGGGGGGCCGTGAGACCCAGTACTTC.

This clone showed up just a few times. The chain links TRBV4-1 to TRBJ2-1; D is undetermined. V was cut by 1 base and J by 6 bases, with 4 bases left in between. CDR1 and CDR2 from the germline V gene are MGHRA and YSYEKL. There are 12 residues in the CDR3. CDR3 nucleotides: TGCGCCAGCAGCCAAGTCTCCAATGAGCAGTTCTTC. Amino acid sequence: CASSQVSNEQFF.

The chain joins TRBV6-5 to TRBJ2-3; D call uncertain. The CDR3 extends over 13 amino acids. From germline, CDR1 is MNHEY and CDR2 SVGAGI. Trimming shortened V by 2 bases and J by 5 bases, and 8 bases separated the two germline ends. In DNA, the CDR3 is TGTGCCAGCAGTTACGACACGAGAGATACGCAGTATTTT. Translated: CASSYDTRDTQYF.

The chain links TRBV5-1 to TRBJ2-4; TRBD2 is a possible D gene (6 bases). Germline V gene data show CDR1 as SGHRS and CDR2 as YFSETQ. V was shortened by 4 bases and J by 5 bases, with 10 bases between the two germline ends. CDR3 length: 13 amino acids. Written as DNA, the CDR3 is TGCGCCAGCAGCGCGGGACTCGAAAACATTCAGTACTTC. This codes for CASSAGLENIQYF.

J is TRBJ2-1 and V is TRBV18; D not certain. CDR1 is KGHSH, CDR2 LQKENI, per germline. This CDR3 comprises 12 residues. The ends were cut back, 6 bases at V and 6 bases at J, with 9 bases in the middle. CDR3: CASSLEGNEQFF. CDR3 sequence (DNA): TGTGCCAGCTCCCTAGAAGGCAATGAGCAGTTCTTC. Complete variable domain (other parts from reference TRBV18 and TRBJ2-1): NAGVMQNPRHLVRRRGQEARLRCSPMKGHSHVYWYRQLPEEGLKFMVYLQKENIIDESGMPKERFSAEFPKEGPSILRIQQVVRGDSAAYFCASSLEGNEQFFGPGTRLTVL.

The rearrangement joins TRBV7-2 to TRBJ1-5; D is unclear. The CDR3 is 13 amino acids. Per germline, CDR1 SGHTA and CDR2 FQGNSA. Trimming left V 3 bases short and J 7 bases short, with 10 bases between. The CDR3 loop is CASSFERSQPQHF. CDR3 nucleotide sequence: TGTGCCAGCAGCTTCGAACGGAGCCAGCCCCAGCATTTT.

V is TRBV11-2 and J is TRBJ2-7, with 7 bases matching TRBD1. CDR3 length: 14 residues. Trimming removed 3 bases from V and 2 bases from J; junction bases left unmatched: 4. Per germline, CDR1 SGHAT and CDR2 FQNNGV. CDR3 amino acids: CASSFWGQPYEQYF. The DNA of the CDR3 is TGTGCCAGCAGCTTCTGGGGACAGCCCTACGAGCAGTACTTC.

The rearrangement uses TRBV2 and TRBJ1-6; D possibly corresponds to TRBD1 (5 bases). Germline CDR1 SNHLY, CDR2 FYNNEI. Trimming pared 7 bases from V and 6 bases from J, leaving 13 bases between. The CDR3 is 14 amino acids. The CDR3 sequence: CASIPARANSPLHF. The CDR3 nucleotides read TGTGCCAGCATCCCTGCCAGGGCTAATTCACCCCTCCACTTT.

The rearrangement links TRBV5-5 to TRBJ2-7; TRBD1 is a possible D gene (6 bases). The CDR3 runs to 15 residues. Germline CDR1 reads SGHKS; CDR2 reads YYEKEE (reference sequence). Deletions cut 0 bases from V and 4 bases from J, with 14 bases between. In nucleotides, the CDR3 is TGTGCCAGCAGCTTGGCTGGAAGGACAGTATACGAGCAGTACTTC. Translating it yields CASSLAGRTVYEQYF.

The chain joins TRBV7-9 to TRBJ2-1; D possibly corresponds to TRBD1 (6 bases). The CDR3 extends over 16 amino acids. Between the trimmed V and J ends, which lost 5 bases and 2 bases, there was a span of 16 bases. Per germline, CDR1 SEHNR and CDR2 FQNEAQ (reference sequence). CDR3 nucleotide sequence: TGTGCCAGCAGCCACCCCCGGGGACAACCCTACAATGAGCAGTTCTTC. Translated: CASSHPRGQPYNEQFF.

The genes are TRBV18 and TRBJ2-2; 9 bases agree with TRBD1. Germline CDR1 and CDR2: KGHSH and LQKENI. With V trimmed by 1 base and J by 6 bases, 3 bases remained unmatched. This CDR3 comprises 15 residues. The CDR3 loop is CASSPRNRGPGELFF. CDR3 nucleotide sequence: TGTGCCAGCTCACCACGGAACAGGGGGCCCGGGGAGCTGTTTTTT.

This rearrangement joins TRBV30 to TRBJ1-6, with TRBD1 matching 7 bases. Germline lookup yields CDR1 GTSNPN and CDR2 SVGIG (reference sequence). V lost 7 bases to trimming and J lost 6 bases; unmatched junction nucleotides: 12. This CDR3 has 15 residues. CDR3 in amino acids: CALTRQGLGNSPLHF. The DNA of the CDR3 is TGTGCCTTGACGAGACAGGGCCTTGGTAATTCACCCCTCCACTTT.

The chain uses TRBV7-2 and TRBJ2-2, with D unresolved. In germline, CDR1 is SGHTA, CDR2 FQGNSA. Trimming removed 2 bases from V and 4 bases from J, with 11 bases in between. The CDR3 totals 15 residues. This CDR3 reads CASSLRFTGTGELFF. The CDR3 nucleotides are TGTGCCAGCAGCTTAAGGTTTACGGGCACCGGGGAGCTGTTTTTT.

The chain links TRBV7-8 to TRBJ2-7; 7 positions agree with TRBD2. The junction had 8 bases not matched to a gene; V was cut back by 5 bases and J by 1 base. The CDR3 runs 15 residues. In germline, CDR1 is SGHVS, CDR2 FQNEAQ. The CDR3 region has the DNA TGTGCCAGCAGCCTGGGAGGGGCAAGGTCCTACGAGCAGTACTTC. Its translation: CASSLGGARSYEQYF.

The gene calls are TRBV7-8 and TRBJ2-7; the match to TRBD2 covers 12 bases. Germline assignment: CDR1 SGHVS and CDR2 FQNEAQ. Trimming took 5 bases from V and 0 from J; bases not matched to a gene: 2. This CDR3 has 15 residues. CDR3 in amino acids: CASSKGLAGSYEQYF. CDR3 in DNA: TGTGCCAGCAGCAAGGGACTAGCGGGCTCCTACGAGCAGTACTTC.

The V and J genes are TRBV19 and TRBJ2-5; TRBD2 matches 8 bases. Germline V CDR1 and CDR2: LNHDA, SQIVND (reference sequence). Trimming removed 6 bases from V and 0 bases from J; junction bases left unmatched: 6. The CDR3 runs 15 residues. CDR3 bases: TGTGCCAGTAGAAATAGCGGGGCGGACCAAGAGACCCAGTACTTC. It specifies CASRNSGADQETQYF.

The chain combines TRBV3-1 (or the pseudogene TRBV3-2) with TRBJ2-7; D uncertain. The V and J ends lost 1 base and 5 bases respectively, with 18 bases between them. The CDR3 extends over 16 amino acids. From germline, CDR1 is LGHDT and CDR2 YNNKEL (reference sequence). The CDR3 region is CASSQGSHEVVNEQYF. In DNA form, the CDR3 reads TGTGCCAGCAGCCAAGGATCCCATGAGGTTGTGAACGAGCAGTACTTC.

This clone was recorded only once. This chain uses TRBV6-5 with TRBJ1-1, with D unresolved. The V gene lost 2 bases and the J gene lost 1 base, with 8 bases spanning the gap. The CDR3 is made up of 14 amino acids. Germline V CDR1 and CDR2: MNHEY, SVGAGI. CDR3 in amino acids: CASSYEGRNTEAFF. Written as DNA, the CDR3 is TGTGCCAGCAGTTACGAGGGCAGGAACACTGAAGCTTTCTTT.

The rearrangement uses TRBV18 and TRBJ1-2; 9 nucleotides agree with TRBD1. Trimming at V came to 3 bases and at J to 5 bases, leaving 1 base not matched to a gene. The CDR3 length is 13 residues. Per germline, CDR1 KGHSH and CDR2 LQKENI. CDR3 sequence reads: CASSPGTGYGYTF. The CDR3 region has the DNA TGTGCCAGCTCACCGGGGACAGGGTATGGCTACACCTTC. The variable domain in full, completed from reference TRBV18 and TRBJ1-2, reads NAGVMQNPRHLVRRRGQEARLRCSPMKGHSHVYWYRQLPEEGLKFMVYLQKENIIDESGMPKERFSAEFPKEGPSILRIQQVVRGDSAAYFCASSPGTGYGYTFGSGTRLTVV.